This section outlines one TCR beta chain sequence together with its context. Its antigen is still unknown. These data originate in a study of T-cell memory formation after mild COVID-19. The study, taken as a whole, reports: Largely, contracting CD4+ clones fell within CM and EM, and contracting CD8+ clones within EMRA. Still unconfirmed is whether the second-wave clones peaking on day 37 recognized SARS-CoV-2. The finding that pre-infection memory included some responding clones suggested that cross-reactive memory joined. While clones contracting from day 15 to 85 were balanced between CD4 and CD8, later expanders leaned CD4+.

Germline lookup yields CDR1 SEHNR and CDR2 FQNEAQ (reference sequence). This CDR3 region has 18 residues. Germline trimming cut 4 bases from V and 7 bases from J; bases unmatched to any gene: 21. TCRdb re-called the 5' RACE reads with MiXCR, one entry per CDR3 protein. The sample includes over 250,000 distinct CDR3 sequences, roughly 15% of them seen just once. The chain combines TRBV7-9 with TRBJ2-5; TRBD2 aligns across 7 bases. The receptor was derived from a man between 18 and 29 years old who had mild COVID-19 (a few samples of this study predate the infection). Cell type and time point are not known. The sample consisted of PBMCs or a T cell subset sorted from them (not recorded which). The CDR3 nucleotides are TGTGCCAGCAGCTCACGGGGCAGTCCTTTCTCTCCGGGGGGGACCCAGTACTTC. Translation gives CASSSRGSPFSPGGTQYF.